The text below deals with one TCR beta chain. Original handling: Cell counts per sample came from amplifying reference gene primers. Sequencing used immunoSEQ multiplex PCR; TCRdb keeps in-frame clones, though not all of them. V, J and clone size were drawn from that table, and D and trimming were deduced from the DNA. The table lists some 90,000 clones, about 90% of them singletons. From germline, CDR1 is SGHVS and CDR2 FQNEAQ. This CDR3 has 13 amino acids. V shed 1 base and J shed 11 bases, with 9 bases lying between them. These data originate in a study of blood T cell repertoires in COVID-19. Study-wide background: Donors in the United States, Italy and Spain gave samples during acute or convalescent COVID-19. PBMCs, B-cell-depleted T cells, or T cells provided the cDNA or gDNA that made up the material.

The clonotype originates from an elderly woman with active or convalescent COVID-19. The chain links TRBV7-8 to TRBJ1-6; no clear D gene. Source material: peripheral blood. This CDR3 is CASSLEAGTPLHF. DNA for the CDR3: TGTGCCAGCAGCTTAGAGGCCGGGACACCCCTCCACTTT.